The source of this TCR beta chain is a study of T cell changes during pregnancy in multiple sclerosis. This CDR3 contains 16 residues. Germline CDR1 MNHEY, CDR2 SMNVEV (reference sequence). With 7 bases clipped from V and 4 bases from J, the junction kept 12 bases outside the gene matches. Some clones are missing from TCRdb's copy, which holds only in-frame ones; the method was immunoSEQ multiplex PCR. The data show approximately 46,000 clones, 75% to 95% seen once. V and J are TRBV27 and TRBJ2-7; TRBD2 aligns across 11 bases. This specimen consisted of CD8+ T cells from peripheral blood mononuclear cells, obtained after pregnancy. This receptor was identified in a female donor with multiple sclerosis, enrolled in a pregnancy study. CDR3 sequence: CASTSASGRILYEQYF. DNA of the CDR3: TGTGCCAGCACTTCCGCTAGCGGGAGGATATTATACGAGCAGTACTTC.